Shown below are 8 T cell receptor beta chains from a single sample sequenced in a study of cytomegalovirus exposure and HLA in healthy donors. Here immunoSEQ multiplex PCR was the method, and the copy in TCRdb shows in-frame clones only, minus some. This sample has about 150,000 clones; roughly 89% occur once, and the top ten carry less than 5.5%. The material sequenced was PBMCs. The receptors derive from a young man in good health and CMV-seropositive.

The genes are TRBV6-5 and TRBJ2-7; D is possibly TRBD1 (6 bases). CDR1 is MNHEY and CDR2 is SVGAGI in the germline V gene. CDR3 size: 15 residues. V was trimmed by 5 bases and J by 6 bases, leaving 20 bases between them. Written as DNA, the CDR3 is TGTGCCAGCAGTCCTATATTGGACAGTGGAACCGAGCAGTACTTC. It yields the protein CASSPILDSGTEQYF.

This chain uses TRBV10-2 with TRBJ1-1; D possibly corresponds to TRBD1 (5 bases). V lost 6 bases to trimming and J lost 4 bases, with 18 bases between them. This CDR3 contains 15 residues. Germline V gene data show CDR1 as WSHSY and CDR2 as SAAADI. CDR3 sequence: CASRPLPQGGTEAFF. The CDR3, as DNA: TGCGCCAGCAGACCATTACCCCAGGGAGGCACTGAAGCTTTCTTT.

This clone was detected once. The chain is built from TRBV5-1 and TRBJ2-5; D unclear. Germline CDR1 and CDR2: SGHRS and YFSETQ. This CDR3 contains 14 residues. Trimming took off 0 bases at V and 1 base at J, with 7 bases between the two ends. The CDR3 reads CASSLGSSQETQYF. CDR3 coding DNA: TGCGCCAGCAGCTTGGGAAGCTCCCAAGAGACCCAGTACTTC.

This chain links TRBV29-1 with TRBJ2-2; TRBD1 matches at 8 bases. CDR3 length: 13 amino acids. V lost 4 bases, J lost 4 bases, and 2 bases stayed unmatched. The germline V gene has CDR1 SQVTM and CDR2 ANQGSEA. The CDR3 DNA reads TGCAGCGTTGGAACAGGGGGCACCGGGGAGCTGTTTTTT. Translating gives CSVGTGGTGELFF.

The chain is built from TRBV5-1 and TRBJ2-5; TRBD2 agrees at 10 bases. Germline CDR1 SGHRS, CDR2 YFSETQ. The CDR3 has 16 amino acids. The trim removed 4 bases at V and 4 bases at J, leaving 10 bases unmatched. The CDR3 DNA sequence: TGCGCCAGCAGCCTTAGCGGGGGGAGAGGAGGAGAGACCCAGTACTTC. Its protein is CASSLSGGRGGETQYF. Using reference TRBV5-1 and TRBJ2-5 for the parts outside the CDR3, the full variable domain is KAGVTQTPRYLIKTRGQQVTLSCSPISGHRSVSWYQQTPGQGLQFLFEYFSETQRNKGNFPGRFSGRQFSNSRSEMNVSTLELGDSALYLCASSLSGGRGGETQYFGPGTRLLVL.

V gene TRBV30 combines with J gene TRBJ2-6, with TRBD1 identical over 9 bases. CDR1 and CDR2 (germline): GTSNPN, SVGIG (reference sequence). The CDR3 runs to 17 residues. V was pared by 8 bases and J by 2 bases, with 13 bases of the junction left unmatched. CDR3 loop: CAGQGPSLSTGANVLTF. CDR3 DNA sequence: TGTGCCGGACAGGGGCCTAGTCTAAGCACTGGGGCCAACGTCCTGACTTTC.

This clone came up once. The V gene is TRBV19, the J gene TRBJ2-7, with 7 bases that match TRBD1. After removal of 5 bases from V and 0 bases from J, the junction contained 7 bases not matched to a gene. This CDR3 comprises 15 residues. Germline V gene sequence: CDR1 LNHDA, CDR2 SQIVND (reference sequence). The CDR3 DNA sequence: TGTGCCAGTAGTTCCACAGGGGCGGGCTCCTACGAGCAGTACTTC. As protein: CASSSTGAGSYEQYF.

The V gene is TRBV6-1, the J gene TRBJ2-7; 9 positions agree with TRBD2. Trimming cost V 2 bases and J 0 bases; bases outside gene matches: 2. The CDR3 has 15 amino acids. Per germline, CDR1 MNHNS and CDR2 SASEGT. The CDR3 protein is CASSELTSGSYEQYF. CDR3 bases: TGTGCCAGCAGTGAATTGACTAGCGGCTCCTACGAGCAGTACTTC.